This T cell receptor beta chain was obtained from a study of glioma-infiltrating T cells after dendritic cell vaccination. Up to roughly 2 ug genomic DNA was used for TCRB CDR3 amplification. TCRdb's copy holds only in-frame clones and misses some; the assay was immunoSEQ multiplex PCR. The sample holds around 90,000 clones, 70% to 90% seen once. Germline V gene data show CDR1 as LGHNA and CDR2 as YNFKEQ. This CDR3 spans 16 amino acids. V lost 4 bases and J lost 4, with 16 bases in between. Time point of the sample: after dendritic cell vaccination, including at tumor progression/relapse. This chain joins TRBV4-2 and TRBJ1-4; perhaps TRBD1 as D (5 bases). Sequenced here: blood, sampled after dendritic cell vaccination. The origin of this receptor is a human donor with glioblastoma. Here the CDR3 reads CASSPEGAARNEKLFF. In DNA form, the CDR3 reads TGTGCCAGCAGCCCCGAAGGGGCAGCACGTAATGAAAAACTGTTTTTT.